The T cell receptor (beta chain) described here comes from a study of blood T cell repertoires in COVID-19. Turning to the study itself: Acute-phase and convalescent COVID-19 samples originated in the United States, Italy and Spain.

Here immunoSEQ multiplex PCR was the method, and the copy in TCRdb shows in-frame clones only, minus some. Altogether about 200,000 clones are present, about nine tenths being singletons, with the ten largest covering 0.53%. The CDR3 covers 11 residues. CDR1 MNHEY and CDR2 SVGAGI come from the germline V gene. J lost 2 bases, V lost 8 bases, and 0 bases had no gene match. Sequencing was performed on peripheral blood. The chain carries TRBV6-5 and TRBJ2-7, with 7 bases matching TRBD1. The receptor was derived from a man aged 50-60 years with acute or convalescent COVID-19. The CDR3 spells CASGTAYEQYF. DNA of the CDR3: TGTGCCAGCGGGACAGCCTACGAGCAGTACTTC.